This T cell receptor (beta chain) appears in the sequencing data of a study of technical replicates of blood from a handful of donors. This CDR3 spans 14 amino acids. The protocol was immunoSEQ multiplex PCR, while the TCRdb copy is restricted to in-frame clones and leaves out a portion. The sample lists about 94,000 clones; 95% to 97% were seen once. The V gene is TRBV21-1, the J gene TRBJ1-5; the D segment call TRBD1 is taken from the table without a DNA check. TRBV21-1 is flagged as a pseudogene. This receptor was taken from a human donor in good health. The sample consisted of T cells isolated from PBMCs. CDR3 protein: CASSTRQVNQPQHF. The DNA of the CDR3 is TGTGCCAGCAGCACAAGACAGGTGAATCAGCCCCAGCATTTT.